The 27 T cell receptor beta chains below were found in one sample sequenced in a study of cytomegalovirus exposure and HLA in healthy donors. Primers included in the PCR were 60 Vbeta and 13 Jbeta primers. Here immunoSEQ multiplex PCR was the method, and the copy in TCRdb shows in-frame clones only, minus some. Found here are just over 150,000 clones, approximately 81% of them singletons; the top ten hold more than 1.5%. The sample consisted of PBMCs. These receptors originate from a man aged 18 to 30 in good health and CMV-seronegative.

This rearrangement joins TRBV6-1 to TRBJ2-3, with D tentatively TRBD1 or TRBD2 (6 bases each). This CDR3 has 15 amino acids. The germline V gene encodes CDR1 MNHNS and CDR2 SASEGT. Trimming removed 6 bases at V and 4 bases at J, with 17 bases between. CDR3 DNA sequence: TGTGCCAGCAGCGAACAGGGAGGTAGCTCAGATACGCAGTATTTT. It codes for CASSEQGGSSDTQYF.

The chain recombines TRBV19 with TRBJ1-6; 10 bases are a match to TRBD1. CDR1 and CDR2 from the germline V gene are LNHDA and SQIVND (reference sequence). The CDR3 is 15 residues long. V shed 7 bases, J shed 9 bases, and the junction held 9 bases outside the gene matches. Here the CDR3 reads CASKDRGNSGSPLHF. The CDR3 coding sequence is TGTGCCAGTAAGGACAGGGGGAATTCAGGTTCACCCCTCCACTTT.

This sequence joins TRBV7-2 and TRBJ2-7, with 13 positions matching TRBD2. This CDR3 comprises 16 residues. Unmatched junction bases numbered 9, after V lost 6 bases and J lost 4 bases. The V gene's germline CDR1 is SGHTA and CDR2 FQGNSA. CDR3 in amino acids: CASSFTSGRAEYEQYF. CDR3 in DNA: TGTGCCAGCAGTTTCACTAGCGGGAGGGCCGAGTACGAGCAGTACTTC. The entire variable domain, with the rest obtained from reference TRBV7-2 and TRBJ2-7, is as follows: GAGVSQSPSNKVTEKGKDVELRCDPISGHTALYWYRQSLGQGLEFLIYFQGNSAPDKSGLPSDRFSAERTGGSVSTLTIQRTQQEDSAVYLCASSFTSGRAEYEQYFGPGTRLTVT.

V is TRBV19 and J is TRBJ2-1; 8 bases are a match to TRBD2. V trimming: 3 bases; J trimming: 7 bases; junction bases outside the gene matches: 5. The CDR3 has 14 amino acids. Per the germline V gene, CDR1 is LNHDA and CDR2 is SQIVND (reference sequence). For the CDR3, the DNA is TGTGCCAGTAGTATCAGCGGGAGTTGGAATGAGCAGTTCTTC. This gives the protein CASSISGSWNEQFF.

This rearrangement joins TRBV13 to TRBJ1-2; 10 bases agree with TRBD1. CDR3 size: 16 residues. Germline CDR1 and CDR2: PRHDT and FYEKMQ (reference sequence). The junction had 14 bases not matched to a gene; V was cut back by 5 bases and J by 8 bases. This CDR3 reads CASSRRDRGEGYGYTF. The CDR3 coding sequence is TGTGCCAGCAGCCGGAGGGACAGGGGAGAGGGGTACGGCTACACCTTC.

This clone appeared a single time. The rearrangement uses TRBV6-6 and TRBJ2-1; possibly TRBD2 for D (5 bases). Germline CDR1 and CDR2: MNHNY and SVGAGI (reference sequence). This CDR3 has 15 residues. The V end lost 4 bases, the J end lost 3 bases, and 13 bases lay between the germline ends. For the CDR3, the DNA is TGTGCCAGCAGTTCCTTGGGGAGTATCTACAATGAGCAGTTCTTC. This codes for CASSSLGSIYNEQFF.

V gene TRBV5-8 combines with J gene TRBJ2-7, with D maybe TRBD1 (6 bases). The CDR3 totals 15 residues. With 6 bases removed from V and 3 bases from J, the gap between germline ends came to 19 bases. CDR1 is SGHTS and CDR2 is YDEGEE in the germline V gene. The CDR3 bases are TGTGCCAGCACCCGGTCGCCGGGCAGGGGCTACGAGCAGTACTTC. Protein sequence: CASTRSPGRGYEQYF.

The chain employs TRBV29-1 and TRBJ1-2, with D possibly matching TRBD1 (6 bases). Germline V lookup: CDR1 SQVTM, CDR2 ANQGSEA. The V end was cut by 3 bases, the J end by 4 bases, with 12 bases between. This CDR3 contains 13 residues. The CDR3 reads CSVEAGDSYGYTF. The CDR3 region has the DNA TGCAGCGTTGAGGCAGGGGATAGCTATGGCTACACCTTC.

The chain links TRBV6-6 to TRBJ1-3, with unresolved D. Germline CDR1 MNHNY, CDR2 SVGAGI (reference sequence). Trimming cost V 0 bases and J 0 bases, with 9 bases left between them. CDR3 length: 16 amino acids. CDR3 amino acids: CASSYSRDPSGNTIYF. CDR3 DNA: TGTGCCAGCAGTTACTCGAGGGATCCCTCTGGAAACACCATATATTTT.

There are a few counts of this clone. The V and J genes are TRBV6-6 and TRBJ1-2; 7 positions agree with TRBD1. V gave up 5 bases and J gave up 3 bases; unmatched junction bases: 0. This CDR3 has 12 residues. Germline-derived CDR1 and CDR2 are MNHNY and SVGAGI (reference sequence). The CDR3 bases are TGTGCCAGCAGTCAGGGGGACTATGGCTACACCTTC. This encodes CASSQGDYGYTF.

This chain joins TRBV2 and TRBJ1-6, with D possibly TRBD1 on 5 matching bases. Germline CDR1 is SNHLY and CDR2 is FYNNEI. The CDR3 is made up of 13 amino acids. V gave up 8 bases and J gave up 4 bases, with 9 bases separating them. CDR3 coding DNA: TGTGCCAGCCTACAGGTTTATAATTCACCCCTCCACTTT. The encoded protein is CASLQVYNSPLHF.

With regard to this clone: The sample has other DNA sequences that encode this CDR3 too. The chain has TRBV7-6 and TRBJ2-7, with TRBD1 matching 10 bases. Unmatched junction bases numbered 4, after V lost 4 bases and J lost 1 base. The CDR3 runs to 15 residues. Germline V lookup: CDR1 SGHVS, CDR2 FNYEAQ. CDR3 sequence: CASSSGTGVSYEQYF. CDR3 DNA sequence: TGTGCCAGCAGCTCGGGGACAGGGGTTTCCTACGAGCAGTACTTC.

This clone was counted a few times. The chain carries TRBV28 and TRBJ2-4; 8 bases are shared with TRBD1. The CDR3 has 15 residues. V shed 3 bases, J shed 7 bases, and the junction held 8 bases outside the gene matches. CDR1 MDHEN and CDR2 SYDVKM come from the germline V gene. The CDR3 reads CASSLLQGALNIQYF. The CDR3 nucleotides are TGTGCCAGCAGTTTGCTGCAGGGGGCGCTGAACATTCAGTACTTC. Full variable domain (outside the CDR3, taken from reference TRBV28 and TRBJ2-4): DVKVTQSSRYLVKRTGEKVFLECVQDMDHENMFWYRQDPGLGLRLIYFSYDVKMKEKGDIPEGYSVSREKKERFSLILESASTNQTSMYLCASSLLQGALNIQYFGAGTRLSVL.

The chain links TRBV5-1 to TRBJ2-6; 7 positions agree with TRBD1. The CDR3 runs 17 residues. Trimming at V came to 3 bases and at J to 0 bases, leaving 6 bases not matched to a gene. From germline, CDR1 is SGHRS and CDR2 YFSETQ. The CDR3 protein is CASSSGQLISGANVLTF. CDR3 DNA sequence: TGCGCCAGCAGCTCGGGACAGCTTATCTCTGGGGCCAACGTCCTGACTTTC.

V gene TRBV7-9 combines with J gene TRBJ1-2, with D possibly TRBD1 on 5 matching bases. Between the trimmed V and J ends, which lost 1 base and 4 bases, there was a span of 10 bases. The germline V gene has CDR1 SEHNR and CDR2 FQNEAQ (reference sequence). CDR3 length: 14 amino acids. Here the CDR3 DNA reads TGTGCCAGCAGCTTAGATCGGGGGGTCTATGGCTACACCTTC. Translated, it gives CASSLDRGVYGYTF.

On this clone itself: The germline gene is not matched at one end of the junction; a read error may be the cause. The rearrangement joins TRBV6-1 to TRBJ2-7, with D perhaps matching TRBD1 (5 bases). CDR1 is MNHNS, CDR2 SASEGT, per germline. The CDR3 spans 10 residues. The CDR3 DNA sequence: TGTGCCAGCAGTGAAGTCCTGCAGGGCTTC. It is translated as CASSEVLQGF.

This rearrangement joins TRBV6-6 to TRBJ1-2; 9 nucleotides agree with TRBD1. The CDR3 is 15 amino acids. With V trimmed by 7 bases and J by 0 bases, 6 bases remained unmatched. The germline gives CDR1 MNHNY, CDR2 SVGAGI (reference sequence). CDR3 sequence (DNA): TGTGCCAGCAATGGACAGGGGACCCCTAACTATGGCTACACCTTC. Its translation: CASNGQGTPNYGYTF.

The sample holds a few counts of this clone. V gene TRBV5-6 combines with J gene TRBJ2-3; D might be TRBD2 (5 bases). The germline V gene encodes CDR1 SGHDT and CDR2 YYEEEE. V gave up 5 bases and J gave up 5 bases, with 21 bases separating them. The CDR3 consists of 16 residues. This CDR3 is CASSLGRLHAGDTQYF. The CDR3 nucleotides are TGTGCCAGCAGTCTAGGTAGACTCCACGCGGGAGATACGCAGTATTTT.

This clone has just a few counts. The chain carries TRBV27 and TRBJ2-7; 14 bases agree with TRBD2. This CDR3 region has 13 residues. V shed 5 bases and J 9 bases; nucleotides not matched to a gene: 3. From germline, CDR1 is MNHEY and CDR2 SMNVEV (reference sequence). CDR3 amino acids: CASSTGLAGGQYF. Written as DNA, the CDR3 is TGTGCCAGCAGTACCGGACTAGCGGGAGGGCAGTACTTC.

CDR3: CASSLGLARQETQYF. CDR3 DNA: TGCGCCAGCAGCCTAGGACTAGCGCGACAAGAGACCCAGTACTTC. The chain combines TRBV5-1 with TRBJ2-5, with 9 bases lining up with TRBD2. The length of the CDR3 is 15 residues. Per germline, CDR1 SGHRS and CDR2 YFSETQ. The V and J ends lost 4 bases and 2 bases, in that order; junction bases with no gene match: 6.

The chain joins TRBV19 to TRBJ2-1, with 12 bases that match TRBD2. V lost 9 bases and J lost 6; bases outside the gene matches: 6. The CDR3 loop spans 14 amino acids. The germline V gene encodes CDR1 LNHDA and CDR2 SQIVND (reference sequence). Here the CDR3 reads CASESLAGGNEQFF. The CDR3 region has the DNA TGTGCCAGCGAATCACTAGCGGGGGGCAATGAGCAGTTCTTC. Based on the CDR3 plus reference TRBV19 and TRBJ2-1, the full variable domain is DGGITQSPKYLFRKEGQNVTLSCEQNLNHDAMYWYRQDPGQGLRLIYYSQIVNDFQKGDIAEGYSVSREKKESFPLTVTSAQKNPTAFYLCASESLAGGNEQFFGPGTRLTVL.

The genes are TRBV2 and TRBJ1-1; no definite D call. This CDR3 region has 14 residues. Between the trimmed V and J ends, which lost 5 bases and 4 bases, there was a span of 14 bases. The germline V gene has CDR1 SNHLY and CDR2 FYNNEI. CDR3 in DNA: TGTGCCAGCAGTCCCTCGGGAGGGATCACTGAAGCTTTCTTT. It translates to CASSPSGGITEAFF.

A few counts support this clone. V and J are TRBV5-6 and TRBJ2-1, with a possible D match to TRBD2 (6 bases). This CDR3 comprises 16 residues. The germline V gene encodes CDR1 SGHDT and CDR2 YYEEEE. The V gene lost 0 bases and the J gene lost 7 bases, with 17 bases spanning the gap. The CDR3 reads CASSLDSLARGNEQFF. CDR3 bases: TGTGCCAGCAGCTTGGATAGCCTAGCGAGAGGTAATGAGCAGTTCTTC.

This chain uses TRBV9 with TRBJ2-2; TRBD1 is a possible D gene (5 bases). This CDR3 has 14 amino acids. From germline, CDR1 is SGDLS and CDR2 YYNGEE. Trimming left V 4 bases short and J 7 bases short, with 14 bases between. CDR3 loop: CASSPLPRGGELFF. The CDR3 nucleotides read TGTGCCAGCAGCCCCCTCCCAAGGGGCGGGGAGCTGTTTTTT.

This clone was counted once. Other nucleotide sequences in the sample specify the same CDR3. This chain joins TRBV9 and TRBJ2-1, with 8 bases that match TRBD1. Germline CDR1 SGDLS, CDR2 YYNGEE. The CDR3 extends over 16 amino acids. Trimming removed 2 bases from V and 1 base from J; junction bases left unmatched: 5. CDR3: CASSVLQGASYNEQFF. Written as DNA, the CDR3 is TGTGCCAGCAGCGTTCTCCAGGGGGCGTCCTACAATGAGCAGTTCTTC.

The chain joins TRBV9 to TRBJ1-2; maybe TRBD1 (5 bases). The germline V gene encodes CDR1 SGDLS and CDR2 YYNGEE. The V gene lost 5 bases and the J gene lost 6 bases, with 26 bases spanning the gap. The CDR3 length is 17 residues. The DNA of the CDR3 is TGTGCCAGCAGGAGGAGGGACTTTGGGTCGGCCGACCATGGCTACACCTTC. Translating it yields CASRRRDFGSADHGYTF.

This chain links TRBV29-1 with TRBJ2-7; D possibly corresponds to TRBD2 (5 bases). Germline assignment: CDR1 SQVTM and CDR2 ANQGSEA. CDR3 size: 10 residues. Trimming left V 3 bases short and J 5 bases short, with 5 bases between. The CDR3 loop reads CSVETNEQYF. The CDR3 nucleotides read TGCAGCGTTGAGACTAACGAGCAGTACTTC.